A single sample gave rise to the 23 T cell receptor beta chains below, sequenced in a study of T cell changes during pregnancy in multiple sclerosis. The assay was immunoSEQ multiplex PCR, and TCRdb's table has in-frame clones only and misses some. The table records tens of thousands of clones, roughly 90% of them present only once. The sample here was peripheral blood, taken in the first trimester of pregnancy. These receptors came from a female donor in good health, enrolled as a control in a pregnancy study.

This rearrangement joins TRBV28 to TRBJ1-3; D is possibly TRBD1 (5 bases). Germline-derived CDR1 and CDR2 are MDHEN and SYDVKM. The ends were cut back, 3 bases at V and 4 bases at J, with 13 bases in the middle. The CDR3 length is 15 residues. CDR3 sequence (DNA): TGTGCCAGCAGTTTTATGCGGGGCTCAGGAAACACCATATATTTT. This codes for CASSFMRGSGNTIYF.

The chain employs TRBV6-5 and TRBJ2-7; the match to TRBD2 covers 12 bases. CDR3 length equals 14 residues. Germline CDR1 reads MNHEY; CDR2 reads SVGAGI. The V gene end was trimmed by 6 bases and the J gene end by 6 bases; junction bases not matched to a gene: 6. The CDR3 loop reads CASSRLAGVGEQYF. The CDR3, as DNA: TGTGCCAGCAGCCGACTAGCGGGAGTGGGCGAGCAGTACTTC.

The genes are TRBV19 and TRBJ1-1, with no clear D. Per germline, CDR1 LNHDA and CDR2 SQIVND (reference sequence). Trimming took 5 bases from V and 2 from J, leaving 9 bases between them. The CDR3 is 13 amino acids. CDR3 sequence (DNA): TGTGCCAGTAGTTTGGGCACTAACACTGAAGCTTTCTTT. Its protein is CASSLGTNTEAFF.

The chain recombines TRBV6-1 with TRBJ1-5, with unresolved D. Trimming removed 1 base from V and 3 bases from J, with 10 bases in between. CDR1 is MNHNS, CDR2 SASEGT, per germline. The CDR3 covers 15 residues. The CDR3 nucleotides are TGTGCCAGCAGTGAAGGGGCCAGCTCCAATCAGCCCCAGCATTTT. Encoded protein: CASSEGASSNQPQHF.

The chain has TRBV25-1 and TRBJ1-6; TRBD1 aligns across 7 bases. Germline CDR1 and CDR2: MGHDK and SYGVNS. The CDR3 is 14 amino acids. V lost 7 bases, J lost 9 bases, and 9 bases stayed unmatched. The CDR3, as DNA: TGTGCCAGCACGGCAGGGGGGCTATTTTCACCCCTCCACTTT. Its protein product is CASTAGGLFSPLHF.

The gene calls are TRBV19 and TRBJ1-3; 9 bases match TRBD1. The CDR3 sequence is 15 residues long. CDR1 and CDR2 from the germline V gene are LNHDA and SQIVND (reference sequence). V was pared by 5 bases and J by 1 base, with 3 bases of the junction left unmatched. The chain's CDR3 is CASSGQGLSGNTIYF. Written as DNA, the CDR3 is TGTGCCAGTAGTGGACAGGGGCTTTCTGGAAACACCATATATTTT.

This clone came up once. V and J are TRBV5-1 and TRBJ2-1; 8 nucleotides match TRBD2. CDR3 size: 20 residues. Germline V gene lookup returns CDR1 SGHRS and CDR2 YFSETQ. Trimming removed 4 bases from V and 3 bases from J; junction bases left unmatched: 21. The CDR3 nucleotides are TGCGCCAGCAGCGCCCGGGGGGGAAGCGGGGCTCGGGGGGGCTACAATGAGCAGTTCTTC. This translates into CASSARGGSGARGGYNEQFF.

The gene calls are TRBV10-3 and TRBJ1-1; a possible D gene is TRBD1 (6 bases). Trimming pared 5 bases from V and 3 bases from J, leaving 10 bases between. The CDR3 spans 13 residues. The V gene's germline CDR1 is ENHRY and CDR2 SYGVKD. The CDR3 region is CAISWGGDTEAFF. The CDR3 DNA sequence: TGTGCCATCAGTTGGGGGGGCGACACTGAAGCTTTCTTT.

The rearrangement links TRBV6-5 to TRBJ1-1; the D is unclear. The germline V gene has CDR1 MNHEY and CDR2 SVGAGI. Trimming left V 6 bases short and J 2 bases short, with 10 bases between. CDR3 length: 13 amino acids. The CDR3 bases are TGTGCCAGCAGCCCGGTGAGTAACACTGAAGCTTTCTTT. Translation gives CASSPVSNTEAFF.

The gene calls are TRBV27 and TRBJ2-5, with 11 nucleotides matching TRBD2. The V segment lost 2 bases and the J segment 3 bases; nucleotides outside the gene matches: 8. From germline, CDR1 is MNHEY and CDR2 SMNVEV (reference sequence). This CDR3 is built from 17 residues. The CDR3 DNA is TGTGCCAGCAGTTTAGGAACTAGCGGGAGTGGCAAAGAGACCCAGTACTTC. Its protein product is CASSLGTSGSGKETQYF.

This chain connects TRBV6-1 to TRBJ2-7, with unresolved D. Trimming removed 6 bases at V and 4 bases at J, with 7 bases between. This CDR3 comprises 11 residues. CDR1 MNHNS and CDR2 SASEGT come from the germline V gene. CDR3 loop: CASSEFYEQYF. The DNA of the CDR3 is TGTGCCAGCAGCGAGTTTTACGAGCAGTACTTC.

This chain joins TRBV7-9 and TRBJ2-2, with D tentatively TRBD1 (6 bases). V was shortened by 5 bases and J by 4 bases, with 17 bases between the two germline ends. Germline V gene sequence: CDR1 SEHNR, CDR2 FQNEAQ (reference sequence). This CDR3 comprises 16 residues. DNA of the CDR3: TGTGCCAGCAGCCCGAGGGGGACGTGGGGCACCGGGGAGCTGTTTTTT. Protein product: CASSPRGTWGTGELFF.

The J gene is TRBJ2-7, the V gene TRBV19; 12 bases align to TRBD1. Germline V gene lookup returns CDR1 LNHDA and CDR2 SQIVND (reference sequence). V lost 2 bases and J lost 4; bases outside the gene matches: 6. The CDR3 extends over 16 amino acids. CDR3 in DNA: TGTGCCAGTAGTATATCCGGGACAGGGGGCTATTACGAGCAGTACTTC. Amino acid sequence: CASSISGTGGYYEQYF.

The chain recombines TRBV5-4 with TRBJ2-4; 7 bases map to TRBD2. V shed 4 bases, J shed 6 bases, and the junction held 7 bases outside the gene matches. The CDR3 has 14 residues. Looked up from germline, CDR1 is SGHNT and CDR2 is YYREEE (reference sequence). CDR3 sequence reads: CASSPTAGVNIQYF. The CDR3 DNA reads as TGTGCCAGCAGCCCTACCGCGGGGGTAAACATTCAGTACTTC.

This sequence joins TRBV5-6 and TRBJ2-7; the match to TRBD1 covers 7 bases. V lost 2 bases and J lost 1; bases outside the gene matches: 9. This CDR3 spans 16 amino acids. CDR1 SGHDT and CDR2 YYEEEE come from the germline V gene. This CDR3 is CASSFWTGSGSYEQYF. The CDR3 DNA reads TGTGCCAGCAGCTTCTGGACAGGATCGGGTTCCTACGAGCAGTACTTC.

This chain joins TRBV18 and TRBJ1-5, with a tentative D call TRBD1 (6 bases). The CDR3 is 13 residues long. V was clipped by 5 bases and J by 6 bases, with 11 bases between them. CDR1 is KGHSH, CDR2 LQKENI, per germline. The CDR3 loop reads CASSKGGGQPQHF. The CDR3 DNA sequence: TGTGCCAGCTCAAAAGGGGGGGGTCAGCCCCAGCATTTT.

This chain joins TRBV5-4 and TRBJ2-2; maybe TRBD2 (5 bases). The CDR3 is 16 residues long. Trimming pared 0 bases from V and 2 bases from J, leaving 11 bases between. Germline lookup yields CDR1 SGHNT and CDR2 YYREEE (reference sequence). Written as DNA, the CDR3 is TGTGCCAGCAGCTTGGTTACTAGAAGAAACACCGGGGAGCTGTTTTTT. Residues: CASSLVTRRNTGELFF.

The genes are TRBV4-1 and TRBJ2-1; D unclear. Trimming stripped 4 bases from V and 3 bases from J, with 10 bases between. There are 14 residues in the CDR3. Germline-derived CDR1 and CDR2 are MGHRA and YSYEKL. This CDR3 reads CASSLQRLYNEQFF. CDR3 nucleotides: TGCGCCAGCAGCCTTCAACGACTCTACAATGAGCAGTTCTTC.

This clone has a single count. V and J are TRBV6-5 and TRBJ1-4; D perhaps matches TRBD1 (6 bases). Trimming took off 2 bases at V and 3 bases at J, with 10 bases between the two ends. The CDR3 has 15 residues. Germline assignment: CDR1 MNHEY and CDR2 SVGAGI. The DNA of the CDR3 is TGTGCCAGCAGTTACAACAGGGATGCTAATGAAAAACTGTTTTTT. Its translation is CASSYNRDANEKLFF.

This clone was observed a handful of times. The chain employs TRBV15 and TRBJ1-5; the D gene is possibly TRBD1 (6 bases). CDR3 length: 12 residues. Germline assignment: CDR1 LNHNV and CDR2 YYDKDF (reference sequence). Between the trimmed V and J ends, which lost 10 bases and 3 bases, there was a span of 10 bases. The CDR3 nucleotides read TGTGCCAAGGACAGTATCAATCAGCCCCAGCATTTT. Its translation is CAKDSINQPQHF. Full variable domain (rest looked up from reference TRBV15 and TRBJ1-5): DAMVIQNPRYQVTQFGKPVTLSCSQTLNHNVMYWYQQKSSQAPKLLFHYYDKDFNNEADTPDNFQSRRPNTSFCFLDIRSPGLGDTAMYLCAKDSINQPQHFGDGTRLSIL.

The chain has TRBV10-3 and TRBJ2-2; TRBD2 matches 7 bases. Germline CDR1 is ENHRY and CDR2 is SYGVKD. V lost 0 bases and J lost 9; bases outside the gene matches: 4. The CDR3 loop spans 14 amino acids. The CDR3 nucleotides are TGTGCCATCAGTGAGTCAACTAGCGCTCGGGAGCTGTTTTTT. It specifies CAISESTSARELFF.

The chain links TRBV15 to TRBJ1-1, with D unclear. V was pared by 5 bases and J by 1 base, with 8 bases between. From germline, CDR1 is LNHNV and CDR2 YYDKDF (reference sequence). This CDR3 has 13 amino acids. CDR3 bases: TGTGCCACCAGCGGGTACAGGAACACTGAAGCTTTCTTT. Translated, it gives CATSGYRNTEAFF.

The genes are TRBV7-2 and TRBJ2-1, with 8 bases fitting TRBD1. Trimming took 2 bases from V and 5 from J; bases not matched to a gene: 2. Germline V gene sequence: CDR1 SGHTA, CDR2 FQGNSA. CDR3 length: 14 residues. CDR3 in amino acids: CASSLTGGNNEQFF. DNA of the CDR3: TGTGCCAGCAGCTTAACAGGGGGTAACAATGAGCAGTTCTTC.